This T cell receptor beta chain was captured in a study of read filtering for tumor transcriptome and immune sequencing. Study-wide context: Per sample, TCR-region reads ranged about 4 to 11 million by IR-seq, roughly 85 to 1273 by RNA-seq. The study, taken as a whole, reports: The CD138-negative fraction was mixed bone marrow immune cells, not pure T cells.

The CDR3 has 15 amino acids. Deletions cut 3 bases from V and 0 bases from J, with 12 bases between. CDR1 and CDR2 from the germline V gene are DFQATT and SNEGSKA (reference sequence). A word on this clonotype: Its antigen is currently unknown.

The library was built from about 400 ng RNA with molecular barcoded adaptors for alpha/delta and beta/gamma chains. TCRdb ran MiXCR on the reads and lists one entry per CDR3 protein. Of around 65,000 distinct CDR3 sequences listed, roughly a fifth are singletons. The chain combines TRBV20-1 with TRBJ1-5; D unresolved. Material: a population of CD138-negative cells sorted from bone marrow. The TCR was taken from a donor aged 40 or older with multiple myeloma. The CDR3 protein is CSARTRTDSNQPQHF. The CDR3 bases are TGCAGTGCTAGGACCAGAACCGATAGCAATCAGCCCCAGCATTTT.